This TCR beta chain was sequenced in a study of T-cell memory formation after mild COVID-19. Worth noting for this clonotype: Its antigen is still unknown.

V lost 4 bases and J lost 5; bases outside the gene matches: 4. The CDR3 is 13 residues long. The V gene's germline CDR1 is SGHVS and CDR2 FQNEAQ. Libraries for TCRalpha and TCRbeta carried sample barcodes and unique molecular identifiers via 5'RACE. TCRdb re-analysed the 5' RACE reads in MiXCR, keeping a single row per CDR3 protein. The table lists roughly 550,000 distinct CDR3 sequences, around 21% of them singletons. Notes on the study in general: Clones that contracted clustered mainly in CM and EM if CD4+ and in EMRA if CD8+. SARS-CoV-2 specificity of second-wave clones peaking day 37 was unconfirmed. The appearance of some responding clones in pre-infection memory suggested that cross-reactive memory joined.

Sequenced sample: PBMCs or a T cell subset sorted from them (not recorded which). The chain couples TRBV7-8 to TRBJ2-7; TRBD1 agrees at 8 bases. This clonotype originated in an adult woman who had mild COVID-19 (a few samples of this study predate the infection). Cell type and time point are not known. The CDR3 here is CASSWTGRNEQYF. The CDR3 region has the DNA TGTGCCAGCAGCTGGACAGGGAGGAACGAGCAGTACTTC.